Reported below is one T cell receptor (beta chain). This sample is part of a study of OX40 agonist ivuxolimab in advanced cancers. The table came from immunoSEQ multiplex PCR; TCRdb's copy has only in-frame clones and leaves some out. The sample lists 100,000 to 130,000 clones; about 91% were seen once. The source material was CD4+ or CD8+ T cells sorted from blood, sampled in a trial of the OX40 agonist ivuxolimab. The clonotype was recovered from an adult with an advanced solid tumor such as melanoma, head and neck, liver or kidney cancer.

In nucleotides, the CDR3 is TGTGCCAGCAGGATACAGGGATTGAACTATGGCTACACCTTC. As protein: CASRIQGLNYGYTF. The chain carries TRBV2 and TRBJ1-2; TRBD1 is a possible D gene (6 bases). Germline assignment: CDR1 SNHLY and CDR2 FYNNEI. The ends were cut back, 6 bases at V and 2 bases at J, with 13 bases in the middle. The CDR3 runs to 14 residues.